The T cell receptor (beta chain) under discussion was sequenced for a study of PD-1 blockade in classical Hodgkin lymphoma. CDR3 length: 14 residues. Germline values: CDR1 SEHNR, CDR2 FQNEAQ (reference sequence). V lost 5 bases to trimming and J lost 0 bases, with 7 bases between them. To note about this clone: In the same sample, other DNA sequences code for this CDR3.

Some clones are missing from TCRdb's copy, which holds only in-frame ones; the method was immunoSEQ multiplex PCR. There are tens of thousands of clones in the sample; about 73% occur only once, and approximately 10% lies in the top ten. Every patient was affected by relapse after autologous stem cell transplantation, while exposure to brentuximab vedotin was not uniform. Specimen: peripheral blood mononuclear cells (PBMCs), collected at baseline. V and J are TRBV7-9 and TRBJ1-4, with D hard to call. This receptor was taken from a human donor with classical Hodgkin lymphoma. CDR3: CASSLRTTNEKLFF. CDR3 DNA: TGTGCCAGCAGCCTTCGTACAACTAATGAAAAACTGTTTTTT.